Shown below are 18 T cell receptor beta chains from a single sample sequenced in a study of T cell responses to AZD1222 COVID-19 vaccine (dated by TCRdb to about 2021). Interpreted using the paper, the time point label stands for: about 28 days (+/-7) after the second vaccine dose. Libraries came from the immunoSEQ multiplex PCR assay. Sourced from immuneACCESS, this table was stored by TCRdb with only in-frame sequences that have V and J called. A share of the clones is absent; for the studies checked, an unresolved V gene accounts for under half, and the remainder has no known explanation. For this sample there are some 130,000 clones; more than 90% appear just once. 0.9% to 1.3% of the sample lies in the top ten. The material sequenced was peripheral blood, taken 28 days after the second AZD1222 dose. These receptors came from an adult who received the AZD1222 COVID-19 vaccine.

The V gene is TRBV7-2, the J gene TRBJ1-2; possible D gene TRBD1, 6 bases. Germline CDR1 is SGHTA and CDR2 is FQGNSA. Trimming took 5 bases from V and 4 from J, leaving 14 bases between them. The CDR3 has 14 residues. Written as DNA, the CDR3 is TGTGCCAGCAGCCCCCGGGGGGCAGGCTATGGCTACACCTTC. Encoded protein: CASSPRGAGYGYTF.

The chain uses TRBV1 and TRBJ1-1. TRBV1 is flagged as a pseudogene. The CDR3 runs to 16 residues. CDR3 in DNA: TGCACCAGCAGCCAACCTCGGGGTGAGGGCCCCACTGAAGCTTTCTTT. Protein: CTSSQPRGEGPTEAFF.

The count of this clone is one. The chain carries TRBV5-4 and TRBJ1-1; D perhaps matches TRBD1 (6 bases). The CDR3 spans 14 residues. CDR1 is SGHNT and CDR2 is YYREEE in the germline V gene (reference sequence). Trimming took off 1 base at V and 3 bases at J, with 10 bases between the two ends. The CDR3 loop is CASSLSSGDTEAFF. In DNA, the CDR3 is TGTGCCAGCAGCTTGTCCTCAGGGGACACTGAAGCTTTCTTT.

The V and J genes are TRBV6-4 and TRBJ1-1; D uncertain. CDR3 length equals 13 residues. Per germline, CDR1 MRHNA and CDR2 SNTAGT. V was pared by 5 bases and J by 1 base, with 8 bases between. The CDR3: CASSRERNTEAFF. Written as DNA, the CDR3 is TGTGCCAGCAGTCGGGAGAGGAACACTGAAGCTTTCTTT.

The rearrangement joins TRBV4-3 to TRBJ2-1, with 12 bases matching TRBD2. J gave up 10 bases and V 1 base, and 5 bases lay outside the gene matches. Germline CDR1 reads LGHNA; CDR2 reads YSLEER. There are 15 residues in the CDR3. CDR3 amino acids: CASSQVPSGREEQFF. The CDR3 DNA follows: TGCGCCAGCAGCCAAGTCCCTAGCGGGAGGGAGGAGCAGTTCTTC.

The rearrangement joins TRBV29-1 to TRBJ2-1; 9 nucleotides match TRBD2. The V and J ends lost 3 bases and 7 bases, in that order; junction bases with no gene match: 7. Germline V gives CDR1 SQVTM, CDR2 ANQGSEA. The CDR3 sequence is 14 residues long. CDR3 region: CSVDGSGSRNEQFF. In DNA, the CDR3 is TGCAGCGTTGATGGTAGCGGGAGCAGGAATGAGCAGTTCTTC.

The CDR3 region has the DNA TGTGCCAGCAGCCAACAGAACACCGGGGAGCTGTTTTTT. It translates to CASSQQNTGELFF. The chain is built from TRBV5-4 and TRBJ2-2; D gene unclear. Trimming took 4 bases from V and 1 from J, leaving 5 bases between them. Germline CDR1 reads SGHNT; CDR2 reads YYREEE (reference sequence). There are 13 residues in the CDR3.

This clone was seen a single time. The chain couples TRBV6-2 or TRBV6-3 to TRBJ2-7; possible D gene TRBD2, 6 bases. CDR1 and CDR2 (germline): MNHEY, SVGEGT. CDR3 length equals 13 residues. The V gene lost 7 bases and the J gene lost 2 bases, with 12 bases spanning the gap. The CDR3 DNA reads as TGTGCCAGCACCCCGGAGGGGACCTACGAGCAGTACTTC. It codes for CASTPEGTYEQYF.

The rearrangement links TRBV27 to TRBJ2-1; 10 bases fit TRBD1. The CDR3 sequence is 15 residues long. The J segment lost 6 bases and the V segment lost 4 bases, leaving 6 bases of the junction unmatched. Germline V gene lookup returns CDR1 MNHEY and CDR2 SMNVEV (reference sequence). The CDR3 loop reads CASSSGTGAFNEQFF. The CDR3 region has the DNA TGTGCCAGCAGTTCAGGGACAGGGGCCTTCAATGAGCAGTTCTTC.

This chain uses TRBV7-8 with TRBJ2-7; 9 nucleotides match TRBD1. Germline-derived CDR1 and CDR2 are SGHVS and FQNEAQ. The CDR3 totals 15 residues. V lost 1 base, J lost 0 bases, and 1 base stayed unmatched. CDR3 residues: CASSLEGQGSYEQYF. The CDR3 region has the DNA TGTGCCAGCAGCTTAGAGGGACAGGGCTCCTACGAGCAGTACTTC. Based on the CDR3 plus reference TRBV7-8 and TRBJ2-7, the full variable domain is GAGVSQSPRYKVAKRGQDVALRCDPISGHVSLFWYQQALGQGPEFLTYFQNEAQLDKSGLPSDRFFAERPEGSVSTLKIQRTQQEDSAVYLCASSLEGQGSYEQYFGPGTRLTVT.

CDR3 residues: CASSSDRVGYEQYF. CDR3 DNA: TGCGCCAGCAGCTCCGACAGGGTAGGCTACGAGCAGTACTTC. This rearrangement joins TRBV5-1 to TRBJ2-7; 7 positions match TRBD1. V was pared by 3 bases and J by 3 bases, with 6 bases of the junction left unmatched. Germline V gene sequence: CDR1 SGHRS, CDR2 YFSETQ. The CDR3 extends over 14 amino acids.

The rearrangement uses TRBV5-1 and TRBJ2-2; weak D call: TRBD2 (6 bases). The CDR3 is 16 amino acids. Per germline, CDR1 SGHRS and CDR2 YFSETQ. V was trimmed by 4 bases and J by 6 bases, leaving 19 bases between them. CDR3 amino acids: CASSLRTTLMAGELFF. CDR3 DNA sequence: TGCGCCAGCAGCCTCCGGACTACTTTGATGGCCGGGGAGCTGTTTTTT.

The V gene is TRBV19, the J gene TRBJ2-3; TRBD2 matches 9 bases. The CDR3 is 15 amino acids. The germline gives CDR1 LNHDA, CDR2 SQIVND (reference sequence). The junction had 7 bases not matched to a gene; V was cut back by 3 bases and J by 6 bases. The CDR3 loop is CASSIGGRAFDTQYF. DNA for the CDR3: TGTGCCAGTAGTATCGGCGGGAGGGCCTTCGATACGCAGTATTTT.

The J gene is TRBJ1-6, the V gene TRBV7-2; 10 bases are a match to TRBD1. The germline gives CDR1 SGHTA, CDR2 FQGNSA. V dropped 1 base and J dropped 6; count of bases not matched to a gene: 6. This CDR3 is 17 amino acids long. The CDR3 DNA follows: TGTGCCAGCAGCTTAGTAGGGACAGGGGCTACTAATTCACCCCTCCACTTT. It specifies CASSLVGTGATNSPLHF.

As DNA, the CDR3 is TGTGCCAGCAGCCCCGCCCAAGACCGCAAAACATCACCCCTCCACTTT. Translating it yields CASSPAQDRKTSPLHF. The rearrangement links TRBV14 to TRBJ1-6; D gene unclear. The V gene lost 4 bases and the J gene lost 10 bases, with 20 bases spanning the gap. The CDR3 has 16 amino acids. Germline loops: CDR1 SGHDN, CDR2 FVKESK.

The chain joins TRBV6-2 or TRBV6-3 to TRBJ2-3; the D is unclear. V gave up 6 bases and J gave up 2 bases, with 6 bases separating them. The CDR3 is 12 amino acids. CDR1 is MNHEY, CDR2 SVGEGT, per germline. CDR3 nucleotide sequence: TGTGCCAGCAGCCTAGACACAGATACGCAGTATTTT. Amino acids: CASSLDTDTQYF.

The chain employs TRBV27 and TRBJ2-3; the match to TRBD2 covers 11 bases. J lost 6 bases, V lost 3 bases, and 14 bases had no gene match. Germline V lookup: CDR1 MNHEY, CDR2 SMNVEV (reference sequence). This CDR3 region has 18 residues. The CDR3 DNA sequence: TGTGCCAGCAGTTTGAGACACCCGGGACTAGCGGACCCCGATACGCAGTATTTT. Protein product: CASSLRHPGLADPDTQYF.

The chain couples TRBV7-2 to TRBJ2-7; D remains unclear. This CDR3 comprises 11 residues. Trimming took 5 bases from V and 6 from J, leaving 8 bases between them. The germline V gene has CDR1 SGHTA and CDR2 FQGNSA. The DNA for the CDR3 is TGTGCCAGCAGCGACCCGGGCGAGCAGTACTTC. Translating gives CASSDPGEQYF. Full variable domain (rest looked up from reference TRBV7-2 and TRBJ2-7): GAGVSQSPSNKVTEKGKDVELRCDPISGHTALYWYRQSLGQGLEFLIYFQGNSAPDKSGLPSDRFSAERTGGSVSTLTIQRTQQEDSAVYLCASSDPGEQYFGPGTRLTVT.